The next 18 T cell receptor beta chains were all read from a single sample in a study of blood T cell repertoires in COVID-19. Data came from immunoSEQ multiplex PCR; TCRdb stores just in-frame clones and leaves some out. The sample lists under 250,000 clones; 84% were seen once. The sequenced sample was peripheral blood. The receptors were gathered from a man aged 50-59 years with acute or convalescent COVID-19.

J is TRBJ1-5 and V is TRBV30; D not resolved. The germline V gene has CDR1 GTSNPN and CDR2 SVGIG (reference sequence). The V gene lost 0 bases and the J gene lost 1 base, with 10 bases spanning the gap. The CDR3 runs 15 residues. CDR3 in DNA: TGTGCCTGGAGTGTAGGTGGAGGGAGCAATCAGCCCCAGCATTTT. This gives the protein CAWSVGGGSNQPQHF.

This chain uses TRBV19 with TRBJ1-3, with TRBD1 matching 8 bases. V dropped 5 bases and J dropped 2; count of bases not matched to a gene: 5. CDR3 size: 15 residues. Germline V gene lookup returns CDR1 LNHDA and CDR2 SQIVND (reference sequence). The CDR3 region is CASSYRTGPGNTIYF. For the CDR3, the DNA is TGTGCCAGTAGTTATCGGACAGGGCCTGGAAACACCATATATTTT.

The chain links TRBV28 to TRBJ1-1; a possible D gene is TRBD1 (5 bases). Germline CDR1 MDHEN, CDR2 SYDVKM. The length of the CDR3 is 15 residues. Trimming removed 5 bases at V and 0 bases at J, with 13 bases between. CDR3 nucleotides: TGTGCCAGCAGTCGAACCCCGGACATGAACACTGAAGCTTTCTTT. It is translated as CASSRTPDMNTEAFF.

The V gene is TRBV7-3, the J gene TRBJ1-5; the match to TRBD1 covers 8 bases. This CDR3 spans 15 amino acids. In germline, CDR1 is SGHTA, CDR2 FQGTGA. V shed 0 bases and J 6 bases; nucleotides not matched to a gene: 4. Here the CDR3 reads CASSLTGQGGQPQHF. DNA for the CDR3: TGTGCCAGCAGCTTAACCGGACAGGGAGGTCAGCCCCAGCATTTT.

V is TRBV7-9 and J is TRBJ1-4, with TRBD1 as a possible D gene (6 bases). Germline V gene sequence: CDR1 SEHNR, CDR2 FQNEAQ (reference sequence). V dropped 0 bases and J dropped 4 bases, with 9 bases sitting between them. This CDR3 contains 15 residues. The CDR3 DNA reads as TGTGCCAGCAGCTTAGCGTTACAGGGTAATGAAAAACTGTTTTTT. Encoded protein: CASSLALQGNEKLFF.

The V gene is TRBV6-2 or TRBV6-3, the J gene TRBJ2-3, with TRBD2 matching 7 bases. CDR1 is MNHEY, CDR2 SVGEGT, per germline. V lost 5 bases, J lost 2 bases, and 7 bases stayed unmatched. The CDR3 is made up of 15 amino acids. The CDR3 nucleotides read TGTGCCAGCAGTCACGGGGGGAAGGACACAGATACGCAGTATTTT. This translates into CASSHGGKDTDTQYF.

V usage is TRBV27 and J usage is TRBJ1-1, with TRBD1 identical over 8 bases. The CDR3 has 16 amino acids. Germline V gene sequence: CDR1 MNHEY, CDR2 SMNVEV (reference sequence). The CDR3 coding sequence is TGTGCTAGGGGAGGACAGGGCCCTTACCCTAACACTGAAGCTTTCTTT. Encoded protein: CARGGQGPYPNTEAFF.

The gene calls are TRBV6-6 and TRBJ2-7, with D perhaps TRBD2 (6 bases). The V and J ends lost 6 bases and 4 bases respectively, with 10 bases between them. Germline CDR1 MNHNY, CDR2 SVGAGI (reference sequence). The CDR3 runs to 12 residues. CDR3 residues: CASRNSGYEQYF. The CDR3 nucleotides read TGTGCCAGCAGGAACAGCGGGTACGAGCAGTACTTC.

The chain has TRBV6-5 and TRBJ2-1; no clear D. Germline CDR1 is MNHEY and CDR2 is SVGAGI. The V and J ends lost 3 bases and 9 bases respectively, with 12 bases between them. The CDR3 is 13 residues long. CDR3 DNA sequence: TGTGCCAGCAGTTATTCCGGCGGCCGTGAGCAGTTCTTC. Its translation is CASSYSGGREQFF.

About this clone: Other nucleotide sequences from this sample produce the same CDR3. The chain recombines TRBV24-1 with TRBJ2-7; 9 bases are shared with TRBD1. There are 14 residues in the CDR3. Germline assignment: CDR1 KGHDR and CDR2 SFDVKD. With 3 bases clipped from V and 4 bases from J, the junction kept 3 bases outside the gene matches. CDR3 nucleotide sequence: TGTGCCACCAGTGATCCGGGACAGGGTTACGAGCAGTACTTC. Its translation: CATSDPGQGYEQYF.

The J gene is TRBJ2-1, the V gene TRBV19; possible D gene TRBD2, 7 bases. Trimming pared 5 bases from V and 4 bases from J, leaving 9 bases between. The germline V gene encodes CDR1 LNHDA and CDR2 SQIVND (reference sequence). This CDR3 has 13 residues. The CDR3, as DNA: TGTGCCAGTAGTCGGGGGGCGTACAATGAGCAGTTCTTC. The encoded protein is CASSRGAYNEQFF.

This rearrangement joins TRBV2 to TRBJ1-4; TRBD1 matches at 10 bases. The CDR3 sequence is 16 residues long. The germline V gene encodes CDR1 SNHLY and CDR2 FYNNEI. With 6 bases clipped from V and 5 bases from J, the junction kept 9 bases outside the gene matches. CDR3 region: CASRASGQGRNEKLFF. For the CDR3, the DNA is TGTGCCAGCAGAGCATCGGGACAGGGGCGGAATGAAAAACTGTTTTTT.

The chain carries TRBV28 and TRBJ1-1; TRBD1 matches at 7 bases. With 6 bases clipped from V and 5 bases from J, the junction kept 6 bases outside the gene matches. From germline, CDR1 is MDHEN and CDR2 SYDVKM. This CDR3 is built from 13 residues. CDR3 sequence (DNA): TGTGCCAGCAGGAAGACAGGGTGGACTGAAGCTTTCTTT. Translation gives CASRKTGWTEAFF.

This clone has at least ten counts. This rearrangement joins TRBV6-5 to TRBJ2-3, with unresolved D. The CDR3 extends over 12 amino acids. V lost 7 bases and J lost 2, with 7 bases in between. CDR1 and CDR2 (germline): MNHEY, SVGAGI. The CDR3 DNA reads TGTGCCAGCAAGACTTACACAGATACGCAGTATTTT. It is translated as CASKTYTDTQYF.

The CDR3 loop is CASSLVAYGYTF. As DNA, the CDR3 is TGTGCCAGCAGTTTGGTAGCATATGGCTACACCTTC. J is TRBJ1-2 and V is TRBV12-3 or TRBV12-4; D call uncertain. The V end was cut by 3 bases, the J end by 5 bases, with 7 bases between. The CDR3 runs to 12 residues.

The V call is TRBV28, the J call TRBJ1-2; 8 positions agree with TRBD1. Looked up from germline, CDR1 is MDHEN and CDR2 is SYDVKM. Losses at the gene ends were 1 base for V and 0 bases for J; bases not matched to a gene: 7. The CDR3 runs to 17 residues. The CDR3 DNA reads TGTGCCAGCAGTTTATTTCAGGGGGCCTCAGCTAACTATGGCTACACCTTC. It encodes CASSLFQGASANYGYTF.

The chain has TRBV9 and TRBJ1-1; D not resolved. Between the trimmed V and J ends, which lost 2 bases and 1 base, there was a span of 9 bases. Germline V gene sequence: CDR1 SGDLS, CDR2 YYNGEE. The CDR3 covers 14 residues. For the CDR3, the DNA is TGTGCCAGCAGCGTTGGACTGACGAACACTGAAGCTTTCTTT. Translating it yields CASSVGLTNTEAFF. Drawing the rest from reference TRBV9 and TRBJ1-1, the complete variable domain is DSGVTQTPKHLITATGQRVTLRCSPRSGDLSVYWYQQSLDQGLQFLIQYYNGEERAKGNILERFSAQQFPDLHSELNLSSLELGDSALYFCASSVGLTNTEAFFGQGTRLTVV.

This clone turned up a few times. The chain joins TRBV3-1 (or the pseudogene TRBV3-2) to TRBJ1-2; D gene ambiguous. CDR3 length: 15 residues. Germline V gene data show CDR1 as LGHDT and CDR2 as YNNKEL (reference sequence). V was trimmed by 3 bases and J by 6 bases, leaving 17 bases between them. CDR3 bases: TGTGCCAGCAGCCAGTTCCCGGAGGCCCCGAATGGCTACACCTTC. Amino acid sequence: CASSQFPEAPNGYTF.